These 8 T cell receptor beta chains were all obtained from the same sample, sequenced in a study of blood T cell repertoires in COVID-19. TCRdb's table, derived via immunoSEQ multiplex PCR, lists solely in-frame clones and lacks some. The sample has around 120,000 clones, 75% to 85% seen once. The sample was peripheral blood. These TCRs come from a woman aged 80 or over with acute or convalescent COVID-19.

The V gene is TRBV4-3, the J gene TRBJ1-6; D unresolved. The CDR3 contains 16 residues. V dropped 0 bases and J dropped 2 bases, with 8 bases sitting between them. The germline V gene has CDR1 LGHNA and CDR2 YSLEER. CDR3 sequence: CASSQDEMPYNSPLHF. DNA of the CDR3: TGCGCCAGCAGCCAAGATGAGATGCCCTATAATTCACCCCTCCACTTT.

The chain combines TRBV3-1 (or the pseudogene TRBV3-2) with TRBJ2-1; possibly TRBD2 for D (5 bases). Looked up from germline, CDR1 is LGHDT and CDR2 is YNNKEL (reference sequence). The CDR3 sequence is 16 residues long. V was trimmed by 0 bases and J by 3 bases, leaving 12 bases between them. CDR3 sequence: CASSQDQEGYYNEQFF. As DNA, the CDR3 is TGTGCCAGCAGCCAAGATCAAGAGGGCTACTACAATGAGCAGTTCTTC.

This clone was seen just once. This chain joins TRBV27 and TRBJ2-7, with 9 bases identical to TRBD1. Losses at the gene ends were 4 bases for V and 4 bases for J; bases not matched to a gene: 11. The CDR3 covers 16 residues. Per germline, CDR1 MNHEY and CDR2 SMNVEV (reference sequence). The CDR3 spells CASSYRGREMGYEQYF. CDR3 coding DNA: TGTGCCAGCAGTTACAGGGGGCGCGAAATGGGTTACGAGCAGTACTTC.

The CDR3 bases are TGTGCCAGCGCCGGACAGCCTGACGGGGAGCTGTTTTTT. It yields the protein CASAGQPDGELFF. The V call is TRBV6-4, the J call TRBJ2-2; possibly TRBD1 for D (6 bases). The germline V gene encodes CDR1 MRHNA and CDR2 SNTAGT. The CDR3 length is 13 residues. Trimming pared 8 bases from V and 7 bases from J, leaving 14 bases between.

The V call is TRBV4-2, the J call TRBJ2-3; a possible D gene is TRBD2 (5 bases). V dropped 0 bases and J dropped 2 bases, with 9 bases sitting between them. Germline CDR1 and CDR2: LGHNA and YNFKEQ. CDR3 length equals 15 residues. The DNA for the CDR3 is TGTGCCAGCAGCCAAGATGGAGGAACCACAGATACGCAGTATTTT. This encodes CASSQDGGTTDTQYF.

The gene calls are TRBV7-2 and TRBJ1-4, with a weak D call TRBD1 (5 bases). The germline V and J ends were trimmed by 5 bases and 3 bases, with 10 bases remaining between them. Germline V gene sequence: CDR1 SGHTA, CDR2 FQGNSA. This CDR3 contains 14 residues. Here the CDR3 reads CASSLLGPNEKLFF. The CDR3 coding sequence is TGTGCCAGCAGCCTCCTGGGGCCTAATGAAAAACTGTTTTTT.

J is TRBJ1-2 and V is TRBV5-6; D is uncertain. V lost 2 bases to trimming and J lost 8 bases, with 16 bases between them. This CDR3 contains 14 residues. The germline gives CDR1 SGHDT, CDR2 YYEEEE. The CDR3 DNA follows: TGTGCCAGCAGCTTCGCCTCATTGAGGGTCGGCTACACCTTC. Its protein product is CASSFASLRVGYTF.

The chain is built from TRBV6-5 and TRBJ1-4; D is perhaps TRBD1 (5 bases). This CDR3 has 14 amino acids. V was shortened by 9 bases and J by 0 bases, with 11 bases between the two germline ends. In germline, CDR1 is MNHEY, CDR2 SVGAGI. The CDR3 is CASGAQATNEKLFF. CDR3 sequence (DNA): TGTGCCAGTGGGGCGCAGGCAACTAATGAAAAACTGTTTTTT.